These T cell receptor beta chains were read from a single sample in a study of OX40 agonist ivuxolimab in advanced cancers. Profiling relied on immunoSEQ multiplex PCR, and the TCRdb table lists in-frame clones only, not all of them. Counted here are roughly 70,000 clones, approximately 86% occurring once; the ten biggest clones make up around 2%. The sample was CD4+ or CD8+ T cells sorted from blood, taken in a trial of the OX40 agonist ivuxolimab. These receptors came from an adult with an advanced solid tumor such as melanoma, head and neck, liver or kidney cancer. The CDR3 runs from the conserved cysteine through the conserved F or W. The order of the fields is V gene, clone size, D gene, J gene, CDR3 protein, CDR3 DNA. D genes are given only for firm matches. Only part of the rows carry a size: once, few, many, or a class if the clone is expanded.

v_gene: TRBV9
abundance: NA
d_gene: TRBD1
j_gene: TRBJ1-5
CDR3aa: CASSGQGAVNQPQHF
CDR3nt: TGTGCCAGCAGCGGCCAGGGGGCCGTCAATCAGCCCCAGCATTTT

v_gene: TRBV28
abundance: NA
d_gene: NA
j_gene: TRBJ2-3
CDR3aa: CASTLGGAGDTQYF
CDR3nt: TGTGCCAGCACCCTAGGGGGGGCTGGAGATACGCAGTATTTT

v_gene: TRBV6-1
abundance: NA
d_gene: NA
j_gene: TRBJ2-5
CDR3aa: CASRQPGPQETQYF
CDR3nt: TGTGCCAGCAGGCAGCCGGGCCCACAAGAGACCCAGTACTTC

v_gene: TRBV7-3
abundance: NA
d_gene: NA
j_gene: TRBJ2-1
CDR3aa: CASSPGQSRLNEQFF
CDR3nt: TGTGCCAGCAGCCCCGGACAGTCCCGGTTGAATGAGCAGTTCTTC

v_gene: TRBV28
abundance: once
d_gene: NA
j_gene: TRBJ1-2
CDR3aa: CASSSLSGYTF
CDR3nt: TGTGCCAGCAGTTCCCTATCGGGCTACACCTTC

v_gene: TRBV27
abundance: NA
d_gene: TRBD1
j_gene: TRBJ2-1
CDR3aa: CASSFLTGTDEQFF
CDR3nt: TGTGCCAGCAGTTTCCTGACAGGGACAGATGAGCAGTTCTTC

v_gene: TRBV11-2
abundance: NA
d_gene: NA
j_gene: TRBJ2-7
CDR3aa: CASSLGDISEQYF
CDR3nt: TGTGCCAGCAGCTTAGGGGACATTTCCGAGCAGTACTTC

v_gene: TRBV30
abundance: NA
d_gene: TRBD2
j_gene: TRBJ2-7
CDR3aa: CAWRPRTSGIYEQYF
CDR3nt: TGTGCCTGGAGACCCCGGACTAGCGGGATCTACGAGCAGTACTTC

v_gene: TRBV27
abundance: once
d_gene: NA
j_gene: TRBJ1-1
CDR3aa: CASSSLLNRASGNTEAFF
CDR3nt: TGTGCCAGCAGCAGCCTCCTGAACAGGGCTTCTGGGAACACTGAAGCTTTCTTT

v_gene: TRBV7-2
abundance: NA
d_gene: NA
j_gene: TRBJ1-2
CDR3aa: CASSQDIEGSYGYTF
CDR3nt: TGCGCCAGCAGCCAAGATATTGAGGGCTCCTATGGCTACACCTTC

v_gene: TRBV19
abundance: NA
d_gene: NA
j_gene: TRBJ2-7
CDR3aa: CASSIQGRVYEQYF
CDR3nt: TGTGCCAGTAGTATACAGGGAAGGGTGTACGAGCAGTACTTC

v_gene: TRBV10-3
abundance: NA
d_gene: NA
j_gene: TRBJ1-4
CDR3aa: CAISQNSKLFF
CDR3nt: TGTGCCATCAGTCAGAACTCGAAACTGTTTTTT

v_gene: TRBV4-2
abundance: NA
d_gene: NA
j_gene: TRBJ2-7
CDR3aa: CASSQVGTSGEQYF
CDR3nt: TGTGCCAGCAGCCAAGTTGGGACTTCTGGCGAGCAGTACTTC

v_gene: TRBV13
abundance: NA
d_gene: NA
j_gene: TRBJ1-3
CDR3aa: CASRFSGNTIYF
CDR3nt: TGTGCCAGCCGGTTTTCGGGAAACACCATATATTTT

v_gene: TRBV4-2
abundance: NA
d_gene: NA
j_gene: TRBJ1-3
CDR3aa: CASSIDRSGNTIYF
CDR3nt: TGTGCCAGCAGCATCGACAGGTCTGGAAACACCATATATTTT

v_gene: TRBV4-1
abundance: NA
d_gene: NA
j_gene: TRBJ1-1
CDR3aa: CASSQVGFFVSSNTEAFF
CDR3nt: TGCGCCAGCAGCCAAGTGGGGTTTTTCGTGAGTTCGAACACTGAAGCTTTCTTT

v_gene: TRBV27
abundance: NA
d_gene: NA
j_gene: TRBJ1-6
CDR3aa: CASSLLGGEVSPLHF
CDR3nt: TGTGCCAGCAGTCTCCTTGGGGGGGAAGTCTCACCCCTCCACTTT

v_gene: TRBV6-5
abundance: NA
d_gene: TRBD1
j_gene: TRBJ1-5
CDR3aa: CASRSGQGAGQPQHF
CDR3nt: TGTGCCAGCAGATCCGGACAGGGGGCCGGTCAGCCCCAGCATTTT

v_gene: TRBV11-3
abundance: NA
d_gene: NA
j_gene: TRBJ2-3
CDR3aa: CASSPGAESTDTQYF
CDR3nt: TGTGCCAGCAGCCCAGGGGCGGAAAGCACAGATACGCAGTATTTT

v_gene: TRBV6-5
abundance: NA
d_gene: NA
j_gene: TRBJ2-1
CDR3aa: CASSQNANLYNEQFF
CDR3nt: TGTGCCAGCAGCCAAAATGCTAATCTCTACAATGAGCAGTTCTTC

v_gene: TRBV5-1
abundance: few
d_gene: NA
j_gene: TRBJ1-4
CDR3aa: CASSSLRNFPQGDEKLFF
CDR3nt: TGCGCCAGCAGCTCCCTCCGGAACTTCCCCCAGGGTGATGAAAAACTGTTTTTT

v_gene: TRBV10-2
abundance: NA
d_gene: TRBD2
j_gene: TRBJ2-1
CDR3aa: CATSPAGGVSNEQFF
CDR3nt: TGCGCCACCTCCCCCGCGGGAGGAGTTTCGAATGAGCAGTTCTTC

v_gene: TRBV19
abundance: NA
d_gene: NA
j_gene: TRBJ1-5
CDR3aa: CASSIDPPPASTQRPQHF
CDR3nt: TGTGCCAGTAGTATAGATCCCCCACCGGCCTCCACCCAGCGGCCCCAGCATTTT

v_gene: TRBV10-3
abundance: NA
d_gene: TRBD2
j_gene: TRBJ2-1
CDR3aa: CAISETQATSGSPNEQFF
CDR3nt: TGTGCCATCAGTGAGACACAAGCGACTAGCGGGAGTCCCAATGAGCAGTTCTTC

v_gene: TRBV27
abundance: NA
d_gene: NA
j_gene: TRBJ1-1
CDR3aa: CASSLSSSLRAFF
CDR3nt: TGTGCCAGCAGTTTATCTAGCAGCCTTAGAGCTTTCTTT

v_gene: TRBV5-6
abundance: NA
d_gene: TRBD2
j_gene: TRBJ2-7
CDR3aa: CASSRRAVGRGQYF
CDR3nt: TGTGCCAGCAGCCGAAGGGCGGTCGGGAGGGGGCAGTACTTC

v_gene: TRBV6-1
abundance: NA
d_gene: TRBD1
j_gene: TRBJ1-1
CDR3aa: CASNGREGAGTEAFF
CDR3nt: TGTGCCAGCAACGGAAGGGAGGGGGCAGGCACTGAAGCTTTCTTT

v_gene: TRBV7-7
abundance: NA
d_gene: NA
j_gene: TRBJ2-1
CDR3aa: CASSLMDRYNEQFF
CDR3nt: TGTGCTAGCAGCCTGATGGACAGATACAATGAGCAGTTCTTC

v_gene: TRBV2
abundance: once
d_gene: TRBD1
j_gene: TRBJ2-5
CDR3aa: CASKKAGGGETQYF
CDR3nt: TGTGCCAGCAAGAAAGCAGGGGGTGGCGAGACCCAGTACTTC

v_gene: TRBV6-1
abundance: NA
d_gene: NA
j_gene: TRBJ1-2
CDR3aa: CAGGIPGYTF
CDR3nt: TGTGCCGGAGGAATCCCGGGCTACACCTTC

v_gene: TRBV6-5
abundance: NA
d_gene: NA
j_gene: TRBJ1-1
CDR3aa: CASTSPGLNTEAFF
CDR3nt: TGTGCCAGCACCTCCCCTGGGCTGAACACTGAAGCTTTCTTT

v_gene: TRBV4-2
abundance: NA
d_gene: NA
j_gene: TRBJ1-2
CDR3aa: CASSPPVDRSYGYTF
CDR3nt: TGTGCCAGCAGCCCCCCTGTCGACCGAAGCTATGGCTACACCTTC

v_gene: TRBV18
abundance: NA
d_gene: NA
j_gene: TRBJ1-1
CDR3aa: CASSPRQGVDTEAFF
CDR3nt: TGTGCCAGCTCACCACGCCAGGGCGTCGACACTGAAGCTTTCTTT

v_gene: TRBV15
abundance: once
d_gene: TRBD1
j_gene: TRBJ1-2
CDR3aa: CATSSGQGIFYGYTF
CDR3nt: TGTGCCACCAGCAGCGGACAGGGGATTTTCTATGGCTACACCTTC

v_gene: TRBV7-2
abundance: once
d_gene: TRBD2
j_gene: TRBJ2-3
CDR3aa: CASSLGLLAGVGTDTQYF
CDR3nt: TGTGCCAGCAGCTTAGGACTACTAGCGGGGGTCGGCACAGATACGCAGTATTTT

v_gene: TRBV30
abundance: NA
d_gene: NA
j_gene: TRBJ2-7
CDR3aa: CAWSLGEFSYEQYF
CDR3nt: TGTGCCTGGAGTCTAGGGGAATTCTCCTACGAGCAGTACTTC

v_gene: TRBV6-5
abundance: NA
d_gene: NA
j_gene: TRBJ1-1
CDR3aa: CASSGTATIEAFF
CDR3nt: TGTGCCAGCAGTGGGACTGCTACGATTGAAGCTTTCTTT